One and the same sample provided the 9 T cell receptor beta chains below, sequenced in a study of CD8 T cells in ankylosing spondylitis (dated by TCRdb to about 2017). Receptor libraries were prepared by 5' RACE. The instrument was an Illumina HiSeq 2500. TCRdb passed the public sequencing reads through fastp at Q25 and MiXCR, retaining productive beta sequences. Identical CDR3 proteins give one entry, which carries the most common genes and DNA. In this sample the table shows about 400,000 distinct CDR3 sequences, about 20% of which occur a single time. The ten largest clones add up to less than 15% of the sample. Sequencing was done on a sample of blood, either unsorted or a sorted T cell fraction (not recorded which). These receptors all stem from a male donor with ankylosing spondylitis or in good health (not recorded which).

The J gene is TRBJ1-5, the V gene TRBV10-2; 7 nucleotides agree with TRBD1. CDR3 length equals 13 residues. Germline V lookup: CDR1 WSHSY, CDR2 SAAADI. V dropped 8 bases and J dropped 1; count of bases not matched to a gene: 2. The CDR3 reads CASQQGSNQPQHF. As DNA, the CDR3 is TGCGCCAGCCAACAGGGGAGCAATCAGCCCCAGCATTTT.

The V call is TRBV12-3 or TRBV12-4, the J call TRBJ2-7; D possibly corresponds to TRBD2 (5 bases). The CDR3 sequence is 15 residues long. The V and J ends lost 3 bases and 2 bases respectively, with 14 bases between them. CDR3 nucleotide sequence: TGTGCCAGCAGTTTGTCGGGGAAAAAAGCCTACGAGCAGTACTTC. Its protein product is CASSLSGKKAYEQYF.

The V call is TRBV11-2, the J call TRBJ2-7, with 8 bases identical to TRBD1. Germline CDR1 and CDR2: SGHAT and FQNNGV. The CDR3 is 17 amino acids. Trimming cost V 4 bases and J 2 bases; bases outside gene matches: 13. The CDR3 sequence is CASSYIAQGASTYEQYF. Written as DNA, the CDR3 is TGTGCCAGCAGCTATATTGCCCAGGGGGCAAGCACCTACGAGCAGTACTTC.

This clonotype has more than one count but fewer than ten. The chain employs TRBV20-1 and TRBJ1-2; TRBD1 matches at 9 bases. Trimming cost V 0 bases and J 8 bases; bases outside gene matches: 4. Germline V lookup: CDR1 DFQATT, CDR2 SNEGSKA (reference sequence). The CDR3 contains 13 residues. The chain's CDR3 is CSAREYGTGGYTF. CDR3 coding DNA: TGCAGTGCTAGAGAGTACGGGACAGGGGGCTACACCTTC.

This clonotype was found a few times. The DNA for the CDR3 is TGTGCCAGCAGCCCAGAGGGGGGGTCGAACATTCAGTACTTC. It translates to CASSPEGGSNIQYF. The V and J genes are TRBV7-8 and TRBJ2-4; D possibly corresponds to TRBD2 (7 bases). CDR1 is SGHVS and CDR2 is FQNEAQ in the germline V gene. V lost 5 bases and J lost 7, with 15 bases in between. The CDR3 is 14 amino acids.

The gene calls are TRBV29-1 and TRBJ2-7, with 9 bases lining up with TRBD2. The trim removed 4 bases at V and 5 bases at J, leaving 12 bases unmatched. The CDR3 has 15 residues. Germline loops: CDR1 SQVTM, CDR2 ANQGSEA. The CDR3 bases are TGCAGCGTTGGCCCTAGCGGGGTCGTTAAGGACGAGCAGTACTTC. This sequence encodes CSVGPSGVVKDEQYF.

The rearrangement links TRBV20-1 to TRBJ2-7; TRBD1 matches at 8 bases. V was pared by 0 bases and J by 6 bases, with 1 base of the junction left unmatched. The germline V gene has CDR1 DFQATT and CDR2 SNEGSKA (reference sequence). The CDR3 covers 12 residues. This chain's CDR3 is CSARETGAEQYF. The CDR3 nucleotides read TGCAGTGCTAGAGAGACAGGGGCCGAGCAGTACTTC.

Points on this clonotype: This may stem from a read error, because a much larger clone lies one nucleotide away. This chain uses TRBV7-4 with TRBJ2-3, with 12 bases fitting TRBD2. The V and J ends lost 10 bases and 2 bases, in that order; junction bases with no gene match: 16. The length of the CDR3 is 18 residues. Germline-derived CDR1 and CDR2 are SGHVT and SQSDAQ. The CDR3 coding sequence is TGTGCCATCACGTTCTTCGCGACTAGCGGGGGATACACAGATACGCAGTATTTT. Its translation is CAITFFATSGGYTDTQYF.

This clonotype was counted at least ten times. This chain uses TRBV12-3 or TRBV12-4 with TRBJ2-7; D possibly corresponds to TRBD2 (5 bases). Between the trimmed V and J ends, which lost 3 bases and 0 bases, there was a span of 9 bases. This CDR3 has 14 residues. CDR3 sequence reads: CASSFGGRSYEQYF. DNA for the CDR3: TGTGCCAGCAGTTTTGGAGGTCGCTCCTACGAGCAGTACTTC.